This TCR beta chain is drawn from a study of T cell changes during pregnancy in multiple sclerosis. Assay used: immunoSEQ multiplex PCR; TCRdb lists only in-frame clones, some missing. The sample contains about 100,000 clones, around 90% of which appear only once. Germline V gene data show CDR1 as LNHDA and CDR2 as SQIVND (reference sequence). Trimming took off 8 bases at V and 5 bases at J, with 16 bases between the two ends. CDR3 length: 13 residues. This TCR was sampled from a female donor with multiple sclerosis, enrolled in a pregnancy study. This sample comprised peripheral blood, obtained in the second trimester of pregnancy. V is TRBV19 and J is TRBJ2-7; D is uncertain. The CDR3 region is CASPPAFPHEQYF. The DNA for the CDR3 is TGTGCCAGTCCTCCAGCGTTCCCCCACGAGCAGTACTTC.